A single sample gave rise to the 5 T cell receptor beta chains below, sequenced in a study of cytomegalovirus exposure and HLA in healthy donors. Primers for the PCR totalled 60 Vbeta and 13 Jbeta. The repertoire was sequenced with immunoSEQ multiplex PCR; TCRdb's copy has only in-frame clones and lacks some. Of about 160,000 clones listed, 65% to 80% are singletons. The sample was PBMCs. All receptors derive from a woman aged 35 to 49 in good health and CMV-seropositive.

This chain joins TRBV2 and TRBJ1-2; a possible D gene is TRBD1 (6 bases). Germline CDR1 is SNHLY and CDR2 is FYNNEI. This CDR3 region has 15 residues. V shed 2 bases and J shed 2 bases, with 12 bases lying between them. As DNA, the CDR3 is TGTGCCAGCAGTGAACTGGGGCAGGGGAACTATGGCTACACCTTC. The encoded protein is CASSELGQGNYGYTF.

This clone has just one count. The CDR3 DNA sequence: TGCAGCGTTGATCGCCGGGAGAGCTCCTACAATGAGCAGTTCTTC. Residues: CSVDRRESSYNEQFF. This chain connects TRBV29-1 to TRBJ2-1; tentative D call: TRBD2 (6 bases). Per the germline V gene, CDR1 is SQVTM and CDR2 is ANQGSEA. V was trimmed by 3 bases and J by 0 bases, leaving 12 bases between them. This CDR3 comprises 15 residues.

The chain uses TRBV25-1 and TRBJ1-2, with D unclear. The V end was cut by 3 bases, the J end by 7 bases, with 9 bases between. The germline gives CDR1 MGHDK, CDR2 SYGVNS. This CDR3 contains 12 residues. The chain's CDR3 is CASSDGVLGYTF. Here the CDR3 DNA reads TGTGCCAGCAGTGACGGGGTTCTTGGCTACACCTTC.

This clone came up a few times. This chain uses TRBV7-2 with TRBJ2-1, with D hard to call. CDR3 length: 12 amino acids. Trimming removed 5 bases from V and 5 bases from J, with 7 bases in between. The V gene's germline CDR1 is SGHTA and CDR2 FQGNSA. The CDR3 sequence: CASSHNNNEQFF. CDR3 bases: TGTGCCAGCAGCCACAATAACAATGAGCAGTTCTTC.

V usage is TRBV5-4 and J usage is TRBJ1-2; weak D call: TRBD1 (5 bases). Trimming took off 4 bases at V and 0 bases at J, with 13 bases between the two ends. The CDR3 extends over 15 amino acids. Germline V gene data show CDR1 as SGHNT and CDR2 as YYREEE (reference sequence). The CDR3 is CASSDMTVPNYGYTF. For the CDR3, the DNA is TGTGCCAGCAGCGATATGACAGTACCTAACTATGGCTACACCTTC.